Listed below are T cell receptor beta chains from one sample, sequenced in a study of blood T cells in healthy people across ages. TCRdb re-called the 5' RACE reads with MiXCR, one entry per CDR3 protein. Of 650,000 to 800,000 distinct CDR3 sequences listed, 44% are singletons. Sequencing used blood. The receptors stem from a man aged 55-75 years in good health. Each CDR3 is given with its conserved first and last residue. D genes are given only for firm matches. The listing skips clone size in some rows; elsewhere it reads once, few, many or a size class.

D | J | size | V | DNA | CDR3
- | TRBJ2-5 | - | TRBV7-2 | TGTGCCAGCAGCTTCTTAGGACAGCAAGAGACCCAGTACTTC | CASSFLGQQETQYF
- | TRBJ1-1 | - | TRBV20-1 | TGCAGTGCTGTTTCGTACACCACTGAAGCTTTCTTT | CSAVSYTTEAFF
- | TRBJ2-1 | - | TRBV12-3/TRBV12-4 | TGTGCCAGCAGTTTTGGCGTAAATGAGCAGTTCTTC | CASSFGVNEQFF
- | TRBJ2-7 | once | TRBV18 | TGTGCCAGCTCACCTGCTCAGGGGACCTACGAGCAGTACTTC | CASSPAQGTYEQYF
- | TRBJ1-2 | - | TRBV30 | TGTGCCTGGAGGGCCGATGAATATGGCTACACCTTC | CAWRADEYGYTF
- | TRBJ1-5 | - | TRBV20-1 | TGCAGTGCTAAAGACAGCCGGGGGTATCAGCCCCAGCATTTT | CSAKDSRGYQPQHF
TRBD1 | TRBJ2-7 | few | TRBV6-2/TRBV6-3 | TGTGCCAGCAGTTCCGATCGACAGGGGAGTTACGAGCAGTACTTC | CASSSDRQGSYEQYF
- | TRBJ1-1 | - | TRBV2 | TGTGCCAGCACTAGATCTCGGGGGCTTGGTGAAGCTTTCTTT | CASTRSRGLGEAFF
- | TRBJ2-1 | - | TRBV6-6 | TGTGCCAGCAGCTCCAGGGACGGGGAAATCTACAATGAGCAGTTCTTC | CASSSRDGEIYNEQFF
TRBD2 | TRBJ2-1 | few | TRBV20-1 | TGCAGTGCTAGAGGTAGGGCTAGCGGGGAACCCGTCGATGAGCAGTTCTTC | CSARGRASGEPVDEQFF
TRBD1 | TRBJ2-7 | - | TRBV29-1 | TGCAGCGTCGAGGGGGCGACAGGGGGGGACTACGAGCAGTACTTC | CSVEGATGGDYEQYF
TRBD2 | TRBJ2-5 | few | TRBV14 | TGTGCCAGCAGCCCCTTGGGACTAGCGGCAGAGACCCAGTACTTC | CASSPLGLAAETQYF
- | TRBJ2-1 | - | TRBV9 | TGTGCCAGCAGCGTAGCGGGCAGGGATAATGAGCAGTTCTTC | CASSVAGRDNEQFF
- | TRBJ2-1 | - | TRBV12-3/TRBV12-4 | TGTGCCAGCACCCCTGGGGTAGTACCGAACAATGAGCAGTTCTTC | CASTPGVVPNNEQFF
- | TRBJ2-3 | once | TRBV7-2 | TGTGCCAGCAGCTTAAGGATCGGTCTTTACACAGATACGCAGTATTTT | CASSLRIGLYTDTQYF
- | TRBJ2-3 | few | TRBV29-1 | TGCAGCGCTGTGACAGGTGATACGCAGTATTTT | CSAVTGDTQYF
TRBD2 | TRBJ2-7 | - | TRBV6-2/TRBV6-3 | TGTGCCAGCAGTCCCAGACTAGCGGGCCCTGGTTACGAGCAGTACTTC | CASSPRLAGPGYEQYF
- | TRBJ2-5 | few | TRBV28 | TGTGCCAGCAGTTTATGGGATCGACAGGACCAAGAGACCCAGTACTTC | CASSLWDRQDQETQYF
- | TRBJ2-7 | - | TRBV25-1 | TGTGCCAGCAGTGAATTAGGCAGGAGTACCTACGAGCAGTACTTC | CASSELGRSTYEQYF
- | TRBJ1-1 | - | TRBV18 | TGTGCCAGCTCCCGGGTGGGGGTGAACACTGAAGCTTTCTTT | CASSRVGVNTEAFF